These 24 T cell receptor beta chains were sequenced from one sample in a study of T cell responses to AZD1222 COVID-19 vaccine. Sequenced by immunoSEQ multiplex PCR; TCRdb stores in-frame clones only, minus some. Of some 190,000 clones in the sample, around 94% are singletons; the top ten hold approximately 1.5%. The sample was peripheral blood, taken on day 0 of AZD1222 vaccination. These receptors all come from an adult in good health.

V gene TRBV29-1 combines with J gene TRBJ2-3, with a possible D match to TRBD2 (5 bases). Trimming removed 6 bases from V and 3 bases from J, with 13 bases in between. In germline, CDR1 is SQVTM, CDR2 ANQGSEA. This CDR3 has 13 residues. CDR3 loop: CSVAGLGTDTQYF. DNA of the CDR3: TGCAGCGTGGCGGGCCTCGGGACAGATACGCAGTATTTT.

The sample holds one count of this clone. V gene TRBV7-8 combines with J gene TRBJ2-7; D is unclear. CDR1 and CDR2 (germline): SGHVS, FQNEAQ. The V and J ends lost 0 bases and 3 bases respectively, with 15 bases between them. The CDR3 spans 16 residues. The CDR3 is CASSLAIDATLYEQYF. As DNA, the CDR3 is TGTGCCAGCAGCTTAGCCATCGACGCTACCCTCTACGAGCAGTACTTC.

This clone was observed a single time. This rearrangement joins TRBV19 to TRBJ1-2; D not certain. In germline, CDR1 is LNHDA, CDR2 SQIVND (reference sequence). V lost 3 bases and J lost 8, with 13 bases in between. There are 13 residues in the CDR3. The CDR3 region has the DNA TGTGCCAGTAGTATCGCTGGCGTTTGGGGCTACACCTTC. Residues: CASSIAGVWGYTF.

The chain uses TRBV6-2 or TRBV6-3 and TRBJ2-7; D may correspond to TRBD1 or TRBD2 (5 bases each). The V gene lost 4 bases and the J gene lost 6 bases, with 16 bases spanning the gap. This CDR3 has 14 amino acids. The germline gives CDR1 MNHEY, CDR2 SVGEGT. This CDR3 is CASSSGGSTGEQYF. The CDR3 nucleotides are TGTGCCAGCAGTTCTGGGGGATCTACCGGCGAGCAGTACTTC.

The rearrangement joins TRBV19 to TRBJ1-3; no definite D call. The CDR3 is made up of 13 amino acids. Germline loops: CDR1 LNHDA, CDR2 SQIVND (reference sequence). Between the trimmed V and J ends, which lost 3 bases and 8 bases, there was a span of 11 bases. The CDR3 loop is CASSIGGPDTIYF. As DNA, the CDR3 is TGTGCCAGTAGTATCGGTGGGCCTGACACCATATATTTT. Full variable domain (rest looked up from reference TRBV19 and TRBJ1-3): DGGITQSPKYLFRKEGQNVTLSCEQNLNHDAMYWYRQDPGQGLRLIYYSQIVNDFQKGDIAEGYSVSREKKESFPLTVTSAQKNPTAFYLCASSIGGPDTIYFGEGSWLTVV.

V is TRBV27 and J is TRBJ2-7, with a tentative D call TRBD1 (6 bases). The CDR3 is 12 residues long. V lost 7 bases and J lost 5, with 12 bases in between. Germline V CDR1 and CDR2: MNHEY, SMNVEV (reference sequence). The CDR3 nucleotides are TGTGCCAGCATAGGGGGTGGAAACGAGCAGTACTTC. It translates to CASIGGGNEQYF.

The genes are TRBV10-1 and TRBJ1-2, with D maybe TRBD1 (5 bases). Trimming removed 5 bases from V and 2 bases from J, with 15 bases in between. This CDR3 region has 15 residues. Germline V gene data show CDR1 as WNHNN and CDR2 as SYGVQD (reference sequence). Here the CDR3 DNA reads TGCGCCAGCAGTCCTGGACACCTACCCAACTATGGCTACACCTTC. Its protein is CASSPGHLPNYGYTF.

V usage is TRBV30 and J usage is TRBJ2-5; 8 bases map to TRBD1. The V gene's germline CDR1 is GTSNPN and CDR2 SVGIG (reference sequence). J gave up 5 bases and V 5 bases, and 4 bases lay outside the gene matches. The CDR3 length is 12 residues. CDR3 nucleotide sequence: TGTGCCTGGGACAGGGGCGGGGAGACCCAGTACTTC. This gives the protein CAWDRGGETQYF.

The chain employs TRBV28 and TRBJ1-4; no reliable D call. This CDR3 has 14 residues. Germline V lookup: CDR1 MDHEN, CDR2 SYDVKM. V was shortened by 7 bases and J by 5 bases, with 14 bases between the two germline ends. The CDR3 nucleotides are TGTGCCAGCACCCCTAGTGGGCCAAATGAAAAACTGTTTTTT. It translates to CASTPSGPNEKLFF.

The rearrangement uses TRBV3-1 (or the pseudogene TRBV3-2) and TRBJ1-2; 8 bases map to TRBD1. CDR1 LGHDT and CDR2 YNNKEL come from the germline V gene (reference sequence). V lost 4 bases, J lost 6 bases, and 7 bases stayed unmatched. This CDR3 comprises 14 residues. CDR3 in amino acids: CASSRQGTDHGYTF. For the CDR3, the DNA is TGTGCCAGCAGCCGACAGGGGACCGACCATGGCTACACCTTC.

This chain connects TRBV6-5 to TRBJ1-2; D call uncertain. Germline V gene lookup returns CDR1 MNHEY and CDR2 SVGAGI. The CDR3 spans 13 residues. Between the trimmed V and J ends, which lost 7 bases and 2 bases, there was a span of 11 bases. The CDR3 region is CASMVRQNYGYTF. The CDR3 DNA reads TGTGCCAGCATGGTGCGGCAAAACTATGGCTACACCTTC.

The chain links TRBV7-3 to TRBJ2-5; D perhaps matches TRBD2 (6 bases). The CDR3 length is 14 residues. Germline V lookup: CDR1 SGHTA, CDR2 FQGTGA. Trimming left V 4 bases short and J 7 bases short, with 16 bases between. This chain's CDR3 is CASSSGTPQGTQYF. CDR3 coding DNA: TGTGCCAGCAGCTCCGGGACTCCCCAGGGGACCCAGTACTTC.

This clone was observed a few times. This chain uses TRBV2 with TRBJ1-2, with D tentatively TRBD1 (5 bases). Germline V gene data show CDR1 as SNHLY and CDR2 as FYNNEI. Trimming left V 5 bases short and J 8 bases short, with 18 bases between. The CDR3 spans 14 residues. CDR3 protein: CASSLRGVAEGYTF. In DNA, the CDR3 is TGTGCCAGCAGTCTTCGGGGGGTAGCAGAGGGCTACACCTTC.

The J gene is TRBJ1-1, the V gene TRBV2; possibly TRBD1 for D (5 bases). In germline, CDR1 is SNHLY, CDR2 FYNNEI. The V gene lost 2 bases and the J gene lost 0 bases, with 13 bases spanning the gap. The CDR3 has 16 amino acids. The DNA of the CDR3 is TGTGCCAGCAGTGAAAGTGGGGGACGGGTGAACACTGAAGCTTTCTTT. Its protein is CASSESGGRVNTEAFF.

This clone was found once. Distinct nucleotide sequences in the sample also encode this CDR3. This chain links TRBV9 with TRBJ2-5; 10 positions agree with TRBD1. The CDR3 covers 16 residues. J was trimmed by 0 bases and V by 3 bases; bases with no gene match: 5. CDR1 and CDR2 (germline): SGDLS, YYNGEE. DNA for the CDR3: TGTGCCAGCAGCGGTGGGACAGGGGACCACCAAGAGACCCAGTACTTC. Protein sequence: CASSGGTGDHQETQYF.

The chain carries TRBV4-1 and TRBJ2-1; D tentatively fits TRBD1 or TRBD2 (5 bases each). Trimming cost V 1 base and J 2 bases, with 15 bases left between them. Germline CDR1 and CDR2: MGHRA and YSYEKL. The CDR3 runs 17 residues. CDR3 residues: CASSQGLTGLTYNEQFF. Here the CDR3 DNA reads TGCGCCAGCAGCCAAGGACTTACGGGGCTTACCTACAATGAGCAGTTCTTC.

This chain's CDR3 is CASSFGTPLAMNTEAFF. The DNA of the CDR3 is TGTGCCAGCAGCTTCGGGACCCCGTTAGCTATGAACACTGAAGCTTTCTTT. The gene calls are TRBV7-9 and TRBJ1-1, with D possibly matching TRBD1 (5 bases). This CDR3 is 17 amino acids long. V was clipped by 3 bases and J by 0 bases, with 17 bases between them. Germline V gene data show CDR1 as SEHNR and CDR2 as FQNEAQ (reference sequence).

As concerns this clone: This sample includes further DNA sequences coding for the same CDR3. The CDR3 nucleotides read TGTGCCAGCAGCGTAGAGGGCAGGGGAGGTGATACGCAGTATTTT. It yields the protein CASSVEGRGGDTQYF. V gene TRBV9 combines with J gene TRBJ2-3, with D perhaps assigned TRBD1 or TRBD2 (6 bases each). The length of the CDR3 is 15 residues. From germline, CDR1 is SGDLS and CDR2 YYNGEE. V was clipped by 0 bases and J by 6 bases, with 14 bases between them.

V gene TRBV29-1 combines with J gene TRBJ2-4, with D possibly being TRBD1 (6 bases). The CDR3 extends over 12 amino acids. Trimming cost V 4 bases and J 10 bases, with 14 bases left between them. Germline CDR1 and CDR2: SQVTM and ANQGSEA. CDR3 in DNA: TGCAGCGTTGGGGGGCATGGGTTGATTCAGTACTTC. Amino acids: CSVGGHGLIQYF.

The CDR3 here is CASSYSLGAYNEQFF. In DNA, the CDR3 is TGTGCCAGCAGTTACTCGCTGGGGGCCTACAATGAGCAGTTCTTC. The J gene is TRBJ2-1, the V gene TRBV6-6; D possibly matches TRBD1 or TRBD2 (5 bases each). The CDR3 consists of 15 residues. Trimming left V 0 bases short and J 2 bases short, with 8 bases between. The germline V gene has CDR1 MNHNY and CDR2 SVGAGI (reference sequence).

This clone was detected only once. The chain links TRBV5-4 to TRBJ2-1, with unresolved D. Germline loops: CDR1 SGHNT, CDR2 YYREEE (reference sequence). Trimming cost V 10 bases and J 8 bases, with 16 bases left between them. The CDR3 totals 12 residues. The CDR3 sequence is CALSKVGYEQFF. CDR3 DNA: TGTGCCCTTAGTAAGGTGGGTTATGAGCAGTTCTTC.

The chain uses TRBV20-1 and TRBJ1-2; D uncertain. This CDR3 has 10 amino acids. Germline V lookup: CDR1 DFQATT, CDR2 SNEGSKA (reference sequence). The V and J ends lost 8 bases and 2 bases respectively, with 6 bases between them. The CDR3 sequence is CSTGNYGYTF. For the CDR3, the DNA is TGCAGTACTGGGAACTATGGCTACACCTTC.

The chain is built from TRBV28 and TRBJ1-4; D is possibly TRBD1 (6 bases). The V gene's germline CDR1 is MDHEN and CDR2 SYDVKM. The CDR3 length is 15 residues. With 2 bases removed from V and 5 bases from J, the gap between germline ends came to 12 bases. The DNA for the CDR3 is TGTGCCAGCAGTTTAATGGGGGCACGGAATGAAAAACTGTTTTTT. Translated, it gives CASSLMGARNEKLFF.

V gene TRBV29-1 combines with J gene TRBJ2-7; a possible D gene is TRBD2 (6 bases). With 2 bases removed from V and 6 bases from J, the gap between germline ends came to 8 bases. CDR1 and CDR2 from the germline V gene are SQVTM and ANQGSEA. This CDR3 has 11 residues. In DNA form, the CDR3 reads TGCAGCGTTGAATACGGGGGCGAGCAGTACTTC. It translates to CSVEYGGEQYF.